This entry is about one T cell receptor (beta chain). The antigen it recognizes is unknown. No much larger clonotype is one base removed from it; base qualities were not supplied. Libraries came from 5' RACE. The sequencer was an Illumina HiSeq 2500. A second PCR of about 7 to 12 cycles was run with a J-beta primer mix and a sample-barcoded 5' primer. A template-switch 5' adaptor carrying 12 random nucleotides introduced a unique molecular identifier onto each TCR beta cDNA molecule. At least 2.5 million CDR3-containing paired-end reads were obtained from each sample. The Mint cDNA synthesis kit, primed by a TRBC-specific oligonucleotide, was used to synthesize first-strand cDNA from all RNA. All cDNA was treated with uracil-DNA glycosylase and then went through a first 18-cycle PCR with the universal primers M1SS and BC2_uni_R. Per the original workflow: For normalization, 1 million high-quality reads were randomly selected from each sample, with every read carrying a distinct molecular identifier. Instead of being binned into consensus sequences, reads that shared molecular identifiers were thrown out. CDR3 identification, clonotype clustering and error correction used MiTCR with a Q25 quality threshold and the strictest error-elimination algorithm. A nonparametric unseen species model using Euler transformation provided a lower-bound estimate of total TCR beta diversity. TCRdb handled the public reads itself, with Q25 trimming in fastp and clone calling in MiXCR, and kept productive beta chains. CDR3 protein duplicates are merged, each entry listing the most common genes and DNA. V and J calls and clone size were set by TCRdb, not the authors. The sample yields approximately 800,000 distinct CDR3 sequences; roughly 46% were counted once. Approximately 18% of the sample is held by the ten biggest clonotypes.

Trimmed from V: 0 bases; trimmed from J: 4 bases; junction bases lacking a gene match: 13. There are 17 amino acids in the CDR3, from cysteine to phenylalanine inclusive. Only the CDR3 region is kept as DNA, spanning 51 bases read in frame from base 1. CDR1 is given as SGDLS and CDR2 as YYNGEE, both from the germline V gene. Systemically healthy Caucasian individuals from Russia, 35 to 40 in total and aged roughly 6 to 100 years, were included as donors. Ten milliliters of peripheral blood were drawn from each donor into EDTA-treated Vacutainer tubes. Ficoll-Paque density-gradient centrifugation was used to isolate PBMCs, with at least 6.5 million obtained per sample. Total RNA was extracted from PBMCs with Trizol reagent, with at least 5 micrograms obtained per sample. Naive CD45RAhigh/CD27high T cell percentages were measured by flow cytometry on a PBMC aliquot from every donor. This entry is derived from a study of blood T cells in healthy people across ages (dated by TCRdb to the mid-2010s). The study in broad terms: In model experiments, roughly one uniquely barcoded TCR beta cDNA molecule per two T cells was captured by template switching. Age-related changes in TCR beta repertoire diversity were measured in the study by deep sequencing normalized with unique cDNA molecular identifiers. Four age groups were formed from the donors: young (average roughly 15 years), middle-aged (around 41), aged (roughly 58) and long-lived (more than 75). To avoid experimental bias, donors of different ages were distributed randomly across sequencing lanes. Two additional independent replicas of 1 million unique cDNA reads from the same blood draw were analyzed for two donors (one aged 18 to 30 and one aged 80 or older).

Study-wide conclusions, independent of this receptor: Estimates of total diversity based on one million sequenced T cells were considered lower bounds and underestimates. Since profiling was done on bulk unsorted PBMCs, naive and antigen-experienced compartments could not be conclusively compared. Compared with the aged group, the long-lived group had more naive CD4+ T cells, fewer expanded clones and increased TCR diversity, a pattern suggesting age selection. Observed TCR beta diversity per million T cells fell roughly linearly with age, and a significant reduction was already apparent by age roughly 40. A strong correlation was found between observed TCR beta diversity and the percentage of naive T cells measured by flow cytometry. Because donor CMV infection status was unknown, age-related changes in expanded clonotypes were potentially confounded.

Sequenced sample: blood. The chain is made from TRBV9 and TRBJ2-7; the central 7 bases match TRBD2. This receptor was taken from a man older than 75 in good health. The CDR3 protein is CASSVALESAGDYEQYF. In nucleotide form, the sequence is TGTGCCAGCAGCGTAGCCTTGGAGTCTGCGGGAGATTACGAGCAGTACTTC.